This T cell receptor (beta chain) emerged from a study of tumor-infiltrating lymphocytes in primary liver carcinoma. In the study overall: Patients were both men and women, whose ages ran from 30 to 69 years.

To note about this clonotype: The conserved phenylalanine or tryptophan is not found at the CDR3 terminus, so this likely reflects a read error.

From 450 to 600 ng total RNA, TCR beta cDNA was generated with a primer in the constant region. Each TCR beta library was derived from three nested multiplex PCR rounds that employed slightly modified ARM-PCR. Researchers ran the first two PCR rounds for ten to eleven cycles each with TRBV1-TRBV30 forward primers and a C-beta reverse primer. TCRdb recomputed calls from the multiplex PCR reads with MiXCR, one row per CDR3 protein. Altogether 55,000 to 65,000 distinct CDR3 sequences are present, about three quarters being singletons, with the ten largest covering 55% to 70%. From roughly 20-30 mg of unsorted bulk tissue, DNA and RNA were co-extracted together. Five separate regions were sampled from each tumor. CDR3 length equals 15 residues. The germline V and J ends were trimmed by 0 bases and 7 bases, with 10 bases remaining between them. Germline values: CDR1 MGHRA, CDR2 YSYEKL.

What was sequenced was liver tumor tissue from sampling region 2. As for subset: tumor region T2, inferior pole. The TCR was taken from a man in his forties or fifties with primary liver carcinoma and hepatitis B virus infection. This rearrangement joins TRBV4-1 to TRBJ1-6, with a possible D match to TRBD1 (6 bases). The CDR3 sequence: CASSQDSTGNSPLHL. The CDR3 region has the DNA TGCGCCAGCAGCCAAGATAGCACAGGGAATTCACCCCTCCACCTT.